This passage covers 16 T cell receptor beta chains from one sample sequenced in a study of cytomegalovirus exposure and HLA in healthy donors. In the PCR, 60 Vbeta and 13 Jbeta primers were used. Sequencing used immunoSEQ multiplex PCR; TCRdb keeps in-frame clones, though not all of them. The table includes approximately 97,000 clones, over 60% detected once. Sequenced: PBMCs. The origin of the receptors is a male donor in good health and CMV-seropositive.

The chain has TRBV6-5 and TRBJ1-3; 7 bases fit TRBD1. The CDR3 has 15 amino acids. V trimming: 7 bases; J trimming: 0 bases; junction bases outside the gene matches: 6. CDR1 and CDR2 (germline): MNHEY, SVGAGI. The CDR3 sequence: CASKGAIRSGNTIYF. In nucleotides, the CDR3 is TGTGCCAGCAAGGGGGCCATACGCTCTGGAAACACCATATATTTT.

The J gene is TRBJ1-5, the V gene TRBV19, with 8 bases identical to TRBD1. V shed 2 bases and J 6 bases; nucleotides not matched to a gene: 9. The CDR3 sequence is 16 residues long. The V gene's germline CDR1 is LNHDA and CDR2 SQIVND (reference sequence). Written as DNA, the CDR3 is TGTGCCAGTAGTATATTCTGGGACAGGTCGGCTCAGCCCCAGCATTTT. This codes for CASSIFWDRSAQPQHF. The full variable domain, in which reference TRBV19 and TRBJ1-5 provide the parts outside the CDR3, is DGGITQSPKYLFRKEGQNVTLSCEQNLNHDAMYWYRQDPGQGLRLIYYSQIVNDFQKGDIAEGYSVSREKKESFPLTVTSAQKNPTAFYLCASSIFWDRSAQPQHFGDGTRLSIL.

The V gene is TRBV7-9, the J gene TRBJ1-6; the D is unclear. Trimming left V 5 bases short and J 0 bases short, with 17 bases between. Germline loops: CDR1 SEHNR, CDR2 FQNEAQ (reference sequence). The CDR3 has 18 amino acids. The CDR3 nucleotides are TGTGCCAGCAGCCACGCCGGGGTCAGGAGCTCCTATAATTCACCCCTCCACTTT. Translation: CASSHAGVRSSYNSPLHF.

This chain joins TRBV27 and TRBJ1-4, with 7 bases lining up with TRBD1. CDR3 length: 14 amino acids. With 6 bases clipped from V and 8 bases from J, the junction kept 9 bases outside the gene matches. Germline lookup yields CDR1 MNHEY and CDR2 SMNVEV (reference sequence). The CDR3 nucleotides read TGTGCCAGCAGCCCCACAGGGGTAGGAGAAAAACTGTTTTTT. Its translation is CASSPTGVGEKLFF.

This clone was recorded once. The V call is TRBV19, the J call TRBJ2-1; 9 bases agree with TRBD1. V shed 10 bases, J shed 7 bases, and the junction held 8 bases outside the gene matches. The CDR3 is 13 amino acids. Germline assignment: CDR1 LNHDA and CDR2 SQIVND (reference sequence). CDR3 bases: TGTGCCACCAAAGGGACAGGGTGGAATGAGCAGTTCTTC. Its protein product is CATKGTGWNEQFF.

The chain is built from TRBV5-8 and TRBJ2-6; possibly TRBD1 for D (7 bases). Germline assignment: CDR1 SGHTS and CDR2 YDEGEE. V was shortened by 3 bases and J by 0 bases, with 13 bases between the two germline ends. CDR3 length equals 17 residues. In DNA, the CDR3 is TGTGCCAGCAGCTGGGCGGGGACAGCCTCTGGGGCCAACGTCCTGACTTTC. Translation: CASSWAGTASGANVLTF.

J is TRBJ1-3 and V is TRBV9, with unresolved D. The V end was cut by 0 bases, the J end by 2 bases, with 6 bases between. Germline V gene data show CDR1 as SGDLS and CDR2 as YYNGEE. The CDR3 consists of 14 residues. CDR3 coding DNA: TGTGCCAGCAGCGTAGGAGGGACTGGAAACACCATATATTTT. Translating gives CASSVGGTGNTIYF.

V is TRBV5-1 and J is TRBJ2-7; maybe TRBD1 (6 bases). CDR1 and CDR2 (germline): SGHRS, YFSETQ. The CDR3 loop spans 14 amino acids. Trimming removed 0 bases at V and 3 bases at J, with 10 bases between. The CDR3 DNA follows: TGCGCCAGCAGCTTGGGGACAGAGCTCTACGAGCAGTACTTC. It encodes CASSLGTELYEQYF.

This clone has a single count. The CDR3 coding sequence is TGTGCCAGCAGCTTAGGGCCTGGCTACACCTTC. Amino acids: CASSLGPGYTF. The chain joins TRBV7-9 to TRBJ1-2; D unclear. In germline, CDR1 is SEHNR, CDR2 FQNEAQ (reference sequence). V lost 1 base and J 7 bases, leaving 4 bases between the germline ends. CDR3 length: 11 amino acids.

This clone is a singleton in its sample. The chain carries TRBV11-3 and TRBJ1-1; 7 positions agree with TRBD1. The CDR3 has 14 amino acids. Germline lookup yields CDR1 SGHNT and CDR2 YENEEA. V lost 5 bases, J lost 10 bases, and 13 bases stayed unmatched. CDR3 region: CASSAQDRTAGAFF. The CDR3 coding sequence is TGTGCCAGCAGCGCCCAGGACAGGACTGCCGGAGCTTTCTTT. The full variable domain, with the rest looked up from reference TRBV11-3 and TRBJ1-1, is EAGVVQSPRYKIIEKKQPVAFWCNPISGHNTLYWYLQNLGQGPELLIRYENEEAVDDSQLPKDRFSAERLKGVDSTLKIQPAELGDSAVYLCASSAQDRTAGAFFGQGTRLTVV.

Regarding this clone: Other nucleotide sequences from this sample produce the same CDR3. The V call is TRBV5-1, the J call TRBJ2-7; 8 bases map to TRBD1. Unmatched junction bases numbered 5, after V lost 4 bases and J lost 2 bases. The CDR3 is made up of 14 amino acids. The V gene's germline CDR1 is SGHRS and CDR2 YFSETQ. The CDR3 DNA follows: TGCGCCAGCAGCGCGCGACAGGGGCCCTACGAGCAGTACTTC. The encoded protein is CASSARQGPYEQYF.

J is TRBJ1-6 and V is TRBV5-6; perhaps TRBD1 as D (6 bases). CDR3 size: 16 residues. The germline gives CDR1 SGHDT, CDR2 YYEEEE. V lost 3 bases and J lost 1, with 11 bases in between. The DNA of the CDR3 is TGTGCCAGCAGCTCGGGCAGGGGATCCTATAATTCACCCCTCCACTTT. As protein: CASSSGRGSYNSPLHF.

This clone was seen just once. At one boundary the junction diverges from the germline segment, which might be a read error. This rearrangement joins TRBV9 to TRBJ1-6; possible D gene TRBD1, 6 bases. CDR1 and CDR2 from the germline V gene are SGDLS and YYNGEE. CDR3 length equals 14 residues. CDR3 residues: CASSVTGYSSPLHF. The CDR3 DNA follows: TGTGCCAGCAGCGTCACAGGGTATAGTTCACCCCTCCACTTT.

The chain employs TRBV12-5 and TRBJ2-7, with 10 bases that match TRBD1. Looked up from germline, CDR1 is LGHNT and CDR2 is FRNRAP. With V trimmed by 6 bases and J by 3 bases, 8 bases remained unmatched. The CDR3 covers 15 residues. This CDR3 reads CASGPGQGGSYEQYF. The CDR3 DNA follows: TGTGCTAGTGGCCCTGGACAGGGGGGTAGCTACGAGCAGTACTTC.

This clone was recorded a few times. The rearrangement links TRBV4-3 to TRBJ1-4; 10 bases are a match to TRBD1. The V and J ends lost 0 bases and 8 bases, in that order; junction bases with no gene match: 3. The length of the CDR3 is 15 residues. Germline V gene data show CDR1 as LGHNA and CDR2 as YSLEER. CDR3 DNA sequence: TGCGCCAGCAGCCAAGACGGACAGGGGGTCGAAAAACTGTTTTTT. Residues: CASSQDGQGVEKLFF.

This chain connects TRBV2 to TRBJ2-5; D gene ambiguous. The V gene lost 7 bases and the J gene lost 2 bases, with 11 bases spanning the gap. The CDR3 extends over 13 amino acids. Per germline, CDR1 SNHLY and CDR2 FYNNEI. The CDR3 spells CASTLKRQETQYF. The CDR3, as DNA: TGTGCCAGCACGCTGAAGAGGCAAGAGACCCAGTACTTC.